This TCR beta chain is from a study of blood T cell repertoires in COVID-19. Sequencing used immunoSEQ multiplex PCR; TCRdb keeps in-frame clones, though not all of them. This table has about 82,000 clones, roughly 78% appearing once. The CDR3 is 12 residues long. Trimming stripped 5 bases from V and 6 bases from J, with 10 bases between. V usage is TRBV12-3 or TRBV12-4 and J usage is TRBJ1-1; D gene unclear. The sequenced material came from peripheral blood. This TCR was sampled from a man in his 60s with COVID-19, enrolled during active disease. CDR3 region: CASSPSLSEAFF. In DNA, the CDR3 is TGTGCCAGCAGTCCCTCCCTCTCTGAAGCTTTCTTT.